This T cell receptor beta chain was found in a study of T-cell memory formation after mild COVID-19. Of note for this clonotype: What it recognizes is unknown.

Study conclusions and caveats: CD4+ clones that contracted lay mainly in CM and EM; CD8+ ones lay in EMRA.

Constant-segment primers were used for 5'RACE, and the resulting TCR alpha and TCR beta cDNA libraries carried sample barcodes and UMIs. TCRdb fed the 5' RACE reads into MiXCR, producing one record per CDR3 protein. Altogether about 350,000 distinct CDR3 sequences are present, under 30% being singletons, with the ten largest covering around an eighth. The clonotype comes from an adult woman who had mild COVID-19 (a few samples of this study predate the infection). Cell type and time point are not known. Sequenced: PBMCs or a T cell subset sorted from them (not recorded which).

The CDR3 DNA sequence: TGTGCCAGCAGCGTAGCAGCTAGCGGGGTTTACGAGCAGTACTTC. This codes for CASSVAASGVYEQYF. The chain combines TRBV9 with TRBJ2-7; 9 bases align to TRBD2. The germline CDR1 and CDR2 sequences are SGDLS and YYNGEE. The J segment lost 4 bases and the V segment lost 0 bases, leaving 5 bases of the junction unmatched. The CDR3 is 15 amino acids.